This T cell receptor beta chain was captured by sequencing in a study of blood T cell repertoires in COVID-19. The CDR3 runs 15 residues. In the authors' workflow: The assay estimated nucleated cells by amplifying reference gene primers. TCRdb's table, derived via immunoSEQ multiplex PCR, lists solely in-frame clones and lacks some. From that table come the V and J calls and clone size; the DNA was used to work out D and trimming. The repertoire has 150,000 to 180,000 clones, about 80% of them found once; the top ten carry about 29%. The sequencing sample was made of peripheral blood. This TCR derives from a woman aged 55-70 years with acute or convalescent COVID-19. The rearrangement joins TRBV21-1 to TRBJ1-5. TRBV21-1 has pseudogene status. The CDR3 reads CASSSRDAGDQPQHF. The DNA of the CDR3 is TGTGCCAGCAGCAGTCGGGACGCGGGAGATCAGCCCCAGCATTTT.